This T cell receptor (beta chain) was captured by sequencing in a study of T cell responses to AZD1222 COVID-19 vaccine. The repertoire was sequenced with immunoSEQ multiplex PCR; TCRdb's copy has only in-frame clones and lacks some. Of over 85,000 clones in the sample, roughly nine tenths are singletons; the top ten hold 9.5% to 15%. V was pared by 3 bases and J by 0 bases, with 15 bases between. The CDR3 totals 17 residues. This chain connects TRBV23-1 to TRBJ2-1; D unresolved. TRBV23-1 is noted as an ORF with a role that remains uncertain. Source: peripheral blood, taken on day 0 of AZD1222 vaccination. This TCR was sampled from an adult in good health. For the CDR3, the DNA is TGCGCCAGCAGTCAGCCCAAGGGCGGTAGCTCCTACAATGAGCAGTTCTTC. Encoded protein: CASSQPKGGSSYNEQFF.